Listed below are T cell receptor beta chains from one sample, sequenced in a study of T cell repertoires in cytomegalovirus infection. No antigen is known for these receptors. A single record per CDR3 protein comes from TCRdb applying MiXCR to the reads. The sample holds hundreds of thousands of distinct CDR3 sequences, about 33% seen once. Here the sequenced sample was cultured CD8+ T cells from PBMCs, taken from culture after CMV antigen stimulation. These receptors came from a human donor in good health (CMV status not recorded). Some clones in this sample may be carry-over from other donors' samples. CDR3s include the opening cysteine and the closing phenylalanine or tryptophan. The D gene is left open where the match is weak. Not all rows give a size; the values are once, few, many and, for expanded clones, a class.

clone_size	d_call	v_call	j_call	cdr3_nt	cdr3_aa
.	.	TRBV6-6	TRBJ2-3	TGTGCCAGCTCCCCGGGCAGTGTTTTTCTCACAGATACGCAGTATTTT	CASSPGSVFLTDTQYF
few	TRBD1	TRBV6-5	TRBJ2-1	TGTGCCAGCAGTTACTCCGCGACAGGGGGGGGGAATGAGCAGTTCTTC	CASSYSATGGGNEQFF
.	.	TRBV20-1	TRBJ1-6	TGCAGTGCTAAGGATAACAGGGTTAATTCACCCCTCCACTTT	CSAKDNRVNSPLHF
few	.	TRBV6-2/TRBV6-3	TRBJ1-1	TGTGCCAGCAGTTTACGAAAGGGTAATTTTCGGATGAACACTGAAGCTTTCTTT	CASSLRKGNFRMNTEAFF
.	.	TRBV6-2/TRBV6-3	TRBJ1-1	TGTGCCAGCAGTCCGCAGTCGGGTTACACTGAAGCTTTCTTT	CASSPQSGYTEAFF
.	.	TRBV4-1	TRBJ2-2	TGCGCCAGCAGCAGGTTACAGGTTAACACCGGGGAGCTGTTTTTT	CASSRLQVNTGELFF
.	.	TRBV6-6	TRBJ2-5	TGTGCCAGCAGTTACTCGGCCCTTCAAGAGACCCAGTACTTC	CASSYSALQETQYF
.	TRBD1	TRBV20-1	TRBJ2-1	TGCAGTGCTAGACCGGGACAGGGGAACGGCAATGAGCAGTTCTTC	CSARPGQGNGNEQFF
.	.	TRBV12-3/TRBV12-4	TRBJ2-7	TGTGCCAGCAGTTCCTGGGGCAGGGCGTACGAGCAGTACTTC	CASSSWGRAYEQYF
.	TRBD1	TRBV6-4	TRBJ1-1	TGTGCCAGCAGTTCTAATGTCGGGACAGGTGAAGCTTTCTTT	CASSSNVGTGEAFF
.	.	TRBV10-3	TRBJ2-1	TGTGCCATCAGTTTGGGCGGGGGCCTCAATGAGCAGTTCTTC	CAISLGGGLNEQFF
few	TRBD2	TRBV6-2/TRBV6-3	TRBJ2-1	TGTGCCAGCAGCGCGGGGGGAACTGGTTACAATGAGCAGTTCTTC	CASSAGGTGYNEQFF
many	.	TRBV4-1	TRBJ2-7	TGCGCCAGCAGCCAAGATCCGACCGGGCGGGGTCCCTACGAGCAGTACTTC	CASSQDPTGRGPYEQYF
.	.	TRBV19	TRBJ2-3	TGTGCCAGTAGTATGAGCGGACTTTGGGATACGCAGTATTTT	CASSMSGLWDTQYF
many	.	TRBV4-1	TRBJ2-2	TGCGCCAGCAGCCAAGAACAGGAGACCGGGGAGCTGTTTTTT	CASSQEQETGELFF
many	.	TRBV12-3/TRBV12-4	TRBJ1-6	TGTGCCAGCAGCAAGGCGGGTAGCGGTTCACCCCTCCACTTT	CASSKAGSGSPLHF
.	.	TRBV6-2/TRBV6-3	TRBJ2-3	TGTGCCAGCAGTTCCCGCTCGATACCGACACGATTTGGGTCAGATACGCAGTATTTT	CASSSRSIPTRFGSDTQYF
many	.	TRBV7-9	TRBJ2-5	TGTGCCAGCAGCTCCAAGGGAGAGACCCAGTACTTC	CASSSKGETQYF
few	.	TRBV4-1	TRBJ2-3	TGCGCCAGCAGCCAAGATAAAGGGACTCCCACAGATACGCAGTATTTT	CASSQDKGTPTDTQYF
few	.	TRBV7-9	TRBJ2-2	TGTGCCAGCAGCCCTCGGGACTCAGGCTCCGGGGAGCTGTTTTTT	CASSPRDSGSGELFF
.	.	TRBV6-5	TRBJ2-2	TGTGCCAGCAGTTACAATTCTGGGGCGGTCGGGGAGCTGTTTTTT	CASSYNSGAVGELFF
.	.	TRBV27	TRBJ2-3	TGTGCCAGCAGCCCATTCACAGGGACAGATACGCAGTATTTT	CASSPFTGTDTQYF
few	.	TRBV7-4	TRBJ2-1	TGTGCCAGCAGCAAGGTACTAAATGAGCAGTTCTTC	CASSKVLNEQFF
.	.	TRBV15	TRBJ1-2	TGTGCCACCAGCAGAGCGGGGGAGCAGTTGTTAGGCTACACCTTC	CATSRAGEQLLGYTF
.	.	TRBV25-1	TRBJ1-2	TGTGCCAGCAGTGAACGGAGAGTGGGCCCCTATGGCTACACCTTC	CASSERRVGPYGYTF
many	.	TRBV27	TRBJ2-7	TGTGCCAGCAGTTTTGGAGGCTACGAGCAGTACTTC	CASSFGGYEQYF
.	TRBD1	TRBV5-5	TRBJ2-3	TGTGCCAGCAGCTTCTGGGACAGGGGTTCAGATACGCAGTATTTT	CASSFWDRGSDTQYF
.	.	TRBV20-1	TRBJ2-2	TGCAGTGCTAGAGATGGTAGGGAGCTGTTTTTT	CSARDGRELFF